The T cell receptor beta chain described here comes from a study of post-analysis software for immune sequencing data. Study-wide results and caveats: Patients carried 5 or 6 TRBV segments more frequently than controls did, and TRBV5-6, TRBV5-1 and TRBV20-1 were among them.

Trimming pared 8 bases from V and 7 bases from J, leaving 16 bases between. CDR3 length: 12 residues. CDR1 and CDR2 (germline): SGHRS, YFSETQ. Included in the TCR beta cDNA libraries were unique molecular identifiers. One entry per CDR3 protein results from TCRdb running MiXCR on the PCR reads. The table records hundreds of thousands of distinct CDR3 sequences, 25% to 30% of them present only once. As concerns this clonotype: Its antigen is unknown.

This receptor was taken from a girl aged 5 to 17 with multiple sclerosis. The J gene is TRBJ2-7, the V gene TRBV5-1; D is possibly TRBD2 (5 bases). Sequencing was performed on blood. This CDR3 reads CASATIYNEQYF. The CDR3 nucleotides are TGCGCCAGTGCGACTATATACAATGAGCAGTACTTC.